The 23 T cell receptor beta chains below come from one sample, sequenced in a study of blood T cell repertoires in COVID-19. Clones were read by immunoSEQ multiplex PCR, and TCRdb kept only the in-frame ones, dropping some. Of about 420,000 clones in the sample, 70% to 90% were seen once. The material sequenced was peripheral blood. All receptors come from a young man with COVID-19, enrolled during active disease.

The chain links TRBV5-1 to TRBJ1-1; D remains unclear. V was cut by 0 bases and J by 11 bases, with 23 bases left in between. Per the germline V gene, CDR1 is SGHRS and CDR2 is YFSETQ. CDR3 length equals 16 residues. The CDR3 DNA reads as TGCGCCAGCAGCTTGGCGGGAGCCGGGTCCTCCAGGCGGGCTTTCTTT. It is translated as CASSLAGAGSSRRAFF.

The chain recombines TRBV14 with TRBJ2-1; 7 bases match TRBD1. Looked up from germline, CDR1 is SGHDN and CDR2 is FVKESK. V was pared by 4 bases and J by 10 bases, with 7 bases of the junction left unmatched. The CDR3 has 13 residues. The CDR3: CASSPRQGEEQFF. CDR3 nucleotides: TGTGCCAGCAGCCCCCGGCAGGGGGAAGAGCAGTTCTTC.

The rearrangement joins TRBV6-5 to TRBJ2-1, with 7 bases lining up with TRBD1. With 10 bases clipped from V and 12 bases from J, the junction kept 15 bases outside the gene matches. From germline, CDR1 is MNHEY and CDR2 SVGAGI. This CDR3 is built from 13 residues. The CDR3 bases are TGTGCCATCCAAGGGGGCCCGTTCCAAAGGCAGTTCTTC. As protein: CAIQGGPFQRQFF.

The genes are TRBV9 and TRBJ1-3, with 11 bases matching TRBD1. The length of the CDR3 is 16 residues. Per germline, CDR1 SGDLS and CDR2 YYNGEE. Germline trimming cut 4 bases from V and 0 bases from J; bases unmatched to any gene: 3. In DNA, the CDR3 is TGTGCCAGCAGCCGGGACAGGGGGACCTCTGGAAACACCATATATTTT. Translating gives CASSRDRGTSGNTIYF.

The gene calls are TRBV19 and TRBJ2-1; possibly TRBD2 for D (7 bases). Trimming removed 8 bases from V and 4 bases from J, with 12 bases in between. From germline, CDR1 is LNHDA and CDR2 SQIVND (reference sequence). This CDR3 spans 13 amino acids. CDR3 nucleotide sequence: TGTGCCAGTTCGGGGGGCTGGTACAATGAGCAGTTCTTC. Residues: CASSGGWYNEQFF.

The V gene is TRBV7-9, the J gene TRBJ1-1; 7 nucleotides match TRBD1. The CDR3 loop spans 12 amino acids. CDR1 SEHNR and CDR2 FQNEAQ come from the germline V gene (reference sequence). Trimming removed 5 bases from V and 6 bases from J; junction bases left unmatched: 3. CDR3 DNA: TGTGCCAGCAGCCCAGGGACAGCTGAAGCTTTCTTT. Translation: CASSPGTAEAFF. The whole variable domain, filled in from reference TRBV7-9 and TRBJ1-1, reads DTGVSQNPRHKITKRGQNVTFRCDPISEHNRLYWYRQTLGQGPEFLTYFQNEAQLEKSRLLSDRFSAERPKGSFSTLEIQRTEQGDSAMYLCASSPGTAEAFFGQGTRLTVV.

This rearrangement joins TRBV9 to TRBJ2-7; tentative D call: TRBD2 (5 bases). The CDR3 contains 12 residues. Germline V gives CDR1 SGDLS, CDR2 YYNGEE. Trimming took 4 bases from V and 6 from J, leaving 11 bases between them. The CDR3: CASSRTGSEQYF. The CDR3, as DNA: TGTGCCAGCAGCCGGACGGGGTCCGAGCAGTACTTC.

This clone has a handful of counts. The V and J genes are TRBV5-4 and TRBJ2-1, with D possibly matching TRBD2 (6 bases). Trimming left V 4 bases short and J 7 bases short, with 12 bases between. CDR1 is SGHNT, CDR2 YYREEE, per germline (reference sequence). There are 13 residues in the CDR3. In DNA form, the CDR3 reads TGTGCCAGCAGCCCAGCTCGGGGGAATGAGCAGTTCTTC. Its translation: CASSPARGNEQFF.

The chain couples TRBV19 to TRBJ1-2; no clear D gene. The V end was cut by 10 bases, the J end by 5 bases, with 14 bases between. This CDR3 has 12 amino acids. Looked up from germline, CDR1 is LNHDA and CDR2 is SQIVND (reference sequence). The CDR3 coding sequence is TGTGCCACCACTAACCCTCTTTATGGCTACACCTTC. Protein sequence: CATTNPLYGYTF.

The CDR3 loop reads CASRRQGGSPLHF. The CDR3, as DNA: TGTGCCAGCAGGCGACAGGGTGGGTCACCCCTCCACTTT. J is TRBJ1-6 and V is TRBV12-3 or TRBV12-4; 7 bases agree with TRBD1. Trimming removed 6 bases from V and 10 bases from J; junction bases left unmatched: 6. The CDR3 totals 13 residues.

J is TRBJ1-2 and V is TRBV12-3 or TRBV12-4, with 8 bases identical to TRBD1. CDR3 size: 13 residues. The V and J ends lost 6 bases and 8 bases, in that order; junction bases with no gene match: 8. The CDR3 loop reads CASSRGRGLGYTF. CDR3 bases: TGTGCCAGCAGCCGGGGCAGGGGGCTCGGCTACACCTTC.

This clone was seen just once. This sequence joins TRBV19 and TRBJ2-7; 8 bases are shared with TRBD2. The CDR3 has 14 residues. Trimming at V came to 6 bases and at J to 6 bases, leaving 10 bases not matched to a gene. The germline V gene encodes CDR1 LNHDA and CDR2 SQIVND (reference sequence). The CDR3 is CASRSSGSHREQYF. The CDR3 DNA reads as TGTGCCAGTAGATCCAGCGGGAGTCATCGCGAGCAGTACTTC.

The chain recombines TRBV5-4 with TRBJ2-1; D ambiguous. CDR1 and CDR2 (germline): SGHNT, YYREEE (reference sequence). The CDR3 has 12 residues. Trimming removed 2 bases from V and 7 bases from J, with 7 bases in between. The CDR3 DNA is TGTGCCAGCAGCTTTTCGCTAAATGAGCAGTTCTTC. As protein: CASSFSLNEQFF.

The chain has TRBV6-2 or TRBV6-3 and TRBJ2-7, with D unresolved. The germline CDR1 and CDR2 sequences are MNHEY and SVGEGT. The CDR3 sequence is 18 residues long. Trimming took off 2 bases at V and 2 bases at J, with 22 bases between the two ends. The DNA of the CDR3 is TGTGCCAGCAGTTACCAACTTGTCGTTAAGACTGCCACCTACGAGCAGTACTTC. Protein product: CASSYQLVVKTATYEQYF.

The chain carries TRBV7-9 and TRBJ2-1; 7 positions match TRBD2. CDR1 and CDR2 (germline): SEHNR, FQNEAQ (reference sequence). The V gene end was trimmed by 2 bases and the J gene end by 4 bases; junction bases not matched to a gene: 5. The CDR3 spans 15 residues. For the CDR3, the DNA is TGTGCCAGCAGCTTAAGGGACTACCCTTACAATGAGCAGTTCTTC. Translation: CASSLRDYPYNEQFF.

CDR3 amino acids: CASRPLPGGTGANVLTF. CDR3 sequence (DNA): TGTGCCAGCAGACCGCTGCCGGGGGGCACTGGGGCCAACGTCCTGACTTTC. The chain combines TRBV7-3 with TRBJ2-6, with D tentatively TRBD2 (7 bases). Germline CDR1 SGHTA, CDR2 FQGTGA. V lost 6 bases to trimming and J lost 2 bases, with 17 bases between them. This CDR3 comprises 17 residues. Supplemented by reference TRBV7-3 and TRBJ2-6, the full variable domain reads GAGVSQTPSNKVTEKGKYVELRCDPISGHTALYWYRQSLGQGPEFLIYFQGTGAADDSGLPNDRFFAVRPEGSVSTLKIQRTERGDSAVYLCASRPLPGGTGANVLTFGAGSRLTVL.

The chain combines TRBV11-2 with TRBJ2-3, with D tentatively TRBD1 (6 bases). V was shortened by 5 bases and J by 1 base, with 13 bases between the two germline ends. The CDR3 is made up of 15 amino acids. CDR1 is SGHAT and CDR2 is FQNNGV in the germline V gene. CDR3 nucleotide sequence: TGTGCCAGCAGCCTCAGGGGAATCGGCACAGATACGCAGTATTTT. As protein: CASSLRGIGTDTQYF.

This CDR3 is CASSLGLIAEGEQFF. In DNA, the CDR3 is TGTGCCAGCAGCCTAGGACTCATCGCGGAAGGTGAGCAGTTCTTC. The chain is built from TRBV11-3 and TRBJ2-1, with D perhaps matching TRBD2 (5 bases). V was shortened by 5 bases and J by 9 bases, with 20 bases between the two germline ends. CDR1 SGHNT and CDR2 YENEEA come from the germline V gene. This CDR3 spans 15 amino acids.

This chain links TRBV5-1 with TRBJ1-1; 9 nucleotides agree with TRBD1. CDR3 length: 14 residues. Germline CDR1 and CDR2: SGHRS and YFSETQ. V trimming: 4 bases; J trimming: 5 bases; junction bases outside the gene matches: 6. CDR3 DNA sequence: TGCGCCAGCAGCATACAGGGGGCGCAGACTGAAGCTTTCTTT. This encodes CASSIQGAQTEAFF.

This clone was counted once. V usage is TRBV15 and J usage is TRBJ2-2; 8 bases fit TRBD1. CDR3 size: 15 residues. Germline V gene sequence: CDR1 LNHNV, CDR2 YYDKDF (reference sequence). The ends lost 5 bases at V and 3 bases at J; junction bases unmatched: 5. CDR3 in amino acids: CATSGGQGYTGELFF. DNA for the CDR3: TGTGCCACCAGCGGCGGACAGGGATACACCGGGGAGCTGTTTTTT.

V is TRBV10-1 and J is TRBJ2-1, with TRBD2 matching 8 bases. This CDR3 spans 14 amino acids. Germline V gene sequence: CDR1 WNHNN, CDR2 SYGVQD (reference sequence). After removal of 3 bases from V and 6 bases from J, the junction contained 4 bases not matched to a gene. The CDR3 DNA is TGCGCCAGCAGTGAAGGACTAGCCCTCAATGAGCAGTTCTTC. This gives the protein CASSEGLALNEQFF.

This clone has a handful of counts. This sequence joins TRBV18 and TRBJ1-5, with D possibly TRBD1 on 5 matching bases. CDR1 is KGHSH, CDR2 LQKENI, per germline. CDR3 size: 17 residues. Trimming removed 5 bases from V and 4 bases from J, with 21 bases in between. CDR3 in DNA: TGTGCCAGCTCAGCCCGGCAGGGAACGGAGAAGAATCAGCCCCAGCATTTT. Amino acid sequence: CASSARQGTEKNQPQHF.

The chain is built from TRBV30 and TRBJ2-3; 11 bases map to TRBD2. CDR3 length: 19 amino acids. The germline V gene encodes CDR1 GTSNPN and CDR2 SVGIG (reference sequence). V gave up 0 bases and J gave up 3 bases; unmatched junction bases: 14. The CDR3 spells CAWSVRIGTSGSKTDTQYF. CDR3 in DNA: TGTGCCTGGAGTGTAAGAATAGGAACTAGCGGGAGTAAGACAGATACGCAGTATTTT.